A selection of T cell receptor beta chains follows, all from one sample in a study of blood T cell repertoires in COVID-19. Sequencing used immunoSEQ multiplex PCR; TCRdb keeps in-frame clones, though not all of them. The sample has about 150,000 clones, roughly 85% seen once. Sequencing was performed on peripheral blood. The receptors come from a woman aged 55-70 years with COVID-19, enrolled during active disease. CDR3s include the opening cysteine and the closing phenylalanine or tryptophan. Each record gives: D gene, clone size, V gene, CDR3 length, J gene, CDR3 protein, CDR3 DNA. The D gene is left open where the match is weak. Expanded clones get a size class; other rows say once, few or many, or leave the size out.

>TRBD1|.|TRBV11-3|15|TRBJ2-3
CASSSRQGSTDTQYF
TGTGCCAGCAGCTCGCGACAGGGGAGCACAGATACGCAGTATTTT
>TRBD1|.|TRBV12-3/TRBV12-4|12|TRBJ2-1
CASSFDRAEQFF
TGTGCCAGCAGTTTCGACAGGGCTGAGCAGTTCTTC
>.|few|TRBV30|13|TRBJ2-7
CAWAPVGGSWEYF
TGTGCCTGGGCGCCGGTCGGGGGTAGCTGGGAGTACTTC
>TRBD1|.|TRBV23-1|23|TRBJ2-7
CASSQSPWGTGKSHCPGDYEQYF
TGCGCCAGCAGTCAATCGCCCTGGGGGACAGGGAAATCCCACTGCCCTGGTGACTACGAGCAGTACTTC
>.|.|TRBV10-3|13|TRBJ1-1
CAINGGSGTEAFF
TGTGCCATCAACGGCGGATCGGGCACTGAAGCTTTCTTT
>.|.|TRBV23-1|15|TRBJ1-2
CASSQEGIWGNGYTF
TGCGCCAGCAGTCAGGAGGGCATATGGGGCAACGGCTACACCTTC
>.|.|TRBV6-1|16|TRBJ1-3
CASSEGLGPSGNTIYF
TGTGCCAGCAGTGAAGGGCTGGGGCCCTCTGGAAACACCATATATTTT
>.|.|TRBV5-6|16|TRBJ1-3
CASSLGADFSGNTIYF
TGTGCCAGCAGCTTGGGTGCGGATTTCTCTGGAAACACCATATATTTT
>.|few|TRBV6-1|17|TRBJ1-1
CASSEVGGREVNTEAFF
TGTGCCAGCAGTGAAGTCGGAGGGAGGGAGGTGAACACTGAAGCTTTCTTT
>.|.|TRBV20-1|11|TRBJ2-5
CSGQVVETQYF
TGCAGTGGGCAGGTAGTAGAGACCCAGTACTTC
>TRBD1|.|TRBV19|15|TRBJ1-2
CASSAGTGGKYGYTF
TGTGCCAGTAGTGCAGGGACAGGGGGGAAATATGGCTACACCTTC
>.|.|TRBV3-1/TRBV3-2|14|TRBJ1-6
CASSQDRGNSPLHF
TGTGCCAGCAGCCAAGATCGGGGGAATTCACCCCTCCACTTT
>TRBD2|.|TRBV9|15|TRBJ2-5
CASSVELAGQETQYF
TGTGCCAGCAGCGTAGAACTAGCGGGCCAAGAGACCCAGTACTTC
>.|.|TRBV5-4|15|TRBJ2-5
CASSSPLGGSETQYF
TGTGCCAGCAGCTCCCCTCTAGGGGGATCGGAGACCCAGTACTTC
>TRBD1|few|TRBV28|15|TRBJ2-7
CASSSLPTGVGEQYF
TGTGCCAGCAGTTCTTTACCCACAGGGGTGGGGGAGCAGTACTTC
>.|once|TRBV4-1|15|TRBJ2-7
CASSQGSQGSYEQYF
TGCGCCAGCAGCCAAGGTTCTCAGGGCTCCTACGAGCAGTACTTC
>.|.|TRBV19|14|TRBJ2-7
CASSTDTGPYEQYF
TGTGCCAGTAGTACCGACACCGGCCCCTACGAGCAGTACTTC
>.|.|TRBV6-4|15|TRBJ1-2
CASSDFSGSGYGYTF
TGTGCCAGCAGTGACTTTTCCGGGAGTGGCTATGGCTACACCTTC
>TRBD1|.|TRBV6-5|15|TRBJ1-5
CASRPQGLPNQPQHF
TGTGCCAGCAGGCCACAGGGGCTCCCCAATCAGCCCCAGCATTTT
>TRBD2|.|TRBV7-2|16|TRBJ2-5
CASSLVSGGAGETQYF
TGTGCCAGCAGCTTAGTTAGCGGGGGGGCCGGAGAGACCCAGTACTTC
>TRBD1|.|TRBV25-1|16|TRBJ2-5
CASSDTFRTGGETQYF
TGTGCCAGCAGTGATACATTCCGGACAGGGGGCGAGACCCAGTACTTC
>.|.|TRBV6-4|12|TRBJ1-2
CASSVADYGYTF
TGTGCCAGCAGTGTCGCAGACTATGGCTACACCTTC
>TRBD1|.|TRBV4-3|16|TRBJ2-5
CASSQEGTGDRETQYF
TGCGCCAGCAGCCAAGAGGGGACAGGGGACCGAGAGACCCAGTACTTC
>.|.|TRBV6-2/TRBV6-3|14|TRBJ1-1
CASSYVGQGGEAFF
TGTGCCAGCAGTTACGTGGGGCAGGGAGGTGAAGCTTTCTTT
>TRBD1|.|TRBV5-4|14|TRBJ2-7
CASSPGGQAYEQYF
TGTGCCAGCAGCCCTGGGGGACAGGCTTACGAGCAGTACTTC
>.|.|TRBV2|16|TRBJ2-7
CASRDRTSGGGREQYF
TGTGCCAGCAGGGACAGGACCTCCGGAGGGGGTCGCGAGCAGTACTTC
>.|.|TRBV19|13|TRBJ1-2
CASSIGRRYGYTF
TGTGCCAGTAGTATAGGGAGACGATATGGCTACACCTTC
>TRBD1|.|TRBV18|14|TRBJ1-1
CASSPRTGVPEAFF
TGTGCCAGCTCACCGCGGACAGGGGTTCCTGAAGCTTTCTTT
>.|.|TRBV5-4|17|TRBJ2-1
CASSKPRDSLSYNEQFF
TGTGCCAGCAGCAAACCTCGGGACTCCTTATCCTACAATGAGCAGTTCTTC
>.|few|TRBV19|17|TRBJ2-1
CASSNPRAGISYNEQFF
TGTGCCAGTAGTAACCCCCGGGCGGGGATCTCCTACAATGAGCAGTTCTTC
>TRBD2|once|TRBV11-2|16|TRBJ2-3
CASSFGTSGGWDTQYF
TGTGCCAGCAGCTTCGGGACTAGCGGGGGCTGGGATACGCAGTATTTT
>.|.|TRBV4-1|13|TRBJ1-5
CASSQQYDQPQHF
TGCGCCAGCAGCCAACAGTACGATCAGCCCCAGCATTTT
>.|.|TRBV28|12|TRBJ1-4
CASSGGNEKLFF
TGTGCCAGCAGTGGCGGAAATGAAAAACTGTTTTTT
>.|.|TRBV14|14|TRBJ1-2
CASSQDLQNYGYTF
TGTGCCAGCAGCCAAGATCTGCAGAACTATGGCTACACCTTC
>.|.|TRBV15|14|TRBJ2-6
CATSSSSRANVLTF
TGTGCCACCAGCTCCTCTTCCCGGGCCAACGTCCTGACTTTC
>TRBD2|.|TRBV5-1|22|TRBJ2-1
CASSPGLAGARPRPRHYNEQFF
TGCGCCAGCAGCCCCGGACTAGCGGGGGCCCGACCACGACCCCGCCACTACAATGAGCAGTTCTTC
>.|.|TRBV5-6|14|TRBJ1-1
CASSLWGLDTEAFF
TGTGCCAGCAGCTTGTGGGGGCTGGACACTGAAGCTTTCTTT
>TRBD1|.|TRBV9|16|TRBJ2-3
CASSLSGTGGTDTQYF
TGTGCCAGCAGCTTATCCGGGACAGGAGGCACAGATACGCAGTATTTT
>.|.|TRBV7-9|13|TRBJ2-4
CASSVGQGNIQYF
TGTGCCAGCAGCGTCGGGCAGGGAAACATTCAGTACTTC
>.|.|TRBV2|15|TRBJ1-2
CASSEPRDSNYGYTF
TGTGCCAGCAGTGAACCCAGGGATAGCAACTATGGCTACACCTTC
>TRBD2|.|TRBV7-2|18|TRBJ2-1
CASSLSGDGTSGYNEQFF
TGTGCCAGCAGCTTATCTGGGGACGGGACTAGCGGCTACAATGAGCAGTTCTTC
>.|.|TRBV12-2|19|TRBJ2-3
CASRLRSVGPRVPTDTQYF
TGTGCAAGTCGTTTACGCTCCGTGGGCCCACGTGTTCCCACAGATACGCAGTATTTT
>.|.|TRBV11-2|16|TRBJ2-2
CASSLGLGAPTGELFF
TGTGCCAGCAGCTTAGGACTGGGAGCCCCCACCGGGGAGCTGTTTTTT
>.|.|TRBV6-5|15|TRBJ2-7
CASSYIGGVNFEQYF
TGTGCCAGCAGTTATATCGGGGGAGTTAACTTCGAGCAGTACTTC
>.|.|TRBV19|15|TRBJ1-2
CASNTRGTRNYGYTF
TGTGCCAGCAACACAAGGGGCACGCGAAACTATGGCTACACCTTC
>.|.|TRBV6-6|15|TRBJ2-7
CASSGEGSRLYEQYF
TGTGCCAGCAGTGGCGAGGGCTCGCGACTTTACGAGCAGTACTTC
>TRBD1|once|TRBV7-9|14|TRBJ2-7
CASSSFIQGNEQYF
TGTGCCAGCAGCTCCTTTATACAGGGGAACGAGCAGTACTTC
>.|.|TRBV7-2|15|TRBJ2-3
CASSPGGQGTDTQYF
TGTGCCAGCAGCCCCGGCGGGCAGGGCACAGATACGCAGTATTTT
>.|.|TRBV20-1|11|TRBJ2-3
CSAPNTDTQYF
TGCAGTGCTCCAAACACAGATACGCAGTATTTT
>.|.|TRBV5-1|14|TRBJ2-7
CASSLSGAAYEQYF
TGCGCCAGCAGCTTGTCAGGGGCCGCCTACGAGCAGTACTTC
>.|once|TRBV5-1|12|TRBJ2-5
CASSFKLETQYF
TGCGCCAGCAGCTTCAAGCTGGAGACCCAGTACTTC
>.|.|TRBV3-1/TRBV3-2|14|TRBJ1-2
CASSQEGGHYGYTF
TGTGCCAGCAGCCAAGAGGGGGGACACTATGGCTACACCTTC
>.|.|TRBV9|16|TRBJ1-1
CASSVAPDLGGTEAFF
TGTGCCAGCAGCGTAGCCCCAGACCTCGGAGGAACTGAAGCTTTCTTT
>.|.|TRBV15|14|TRBJ2-3
CATSRDRRADTQYF
TGTGCCACCAGCAGAGACCGGAGGGCAGATACGCAGTATTTT
>TRBD1|.|TRBV6-1|16|TRBJ1-2
CASSEGDRVWDYGYTF
TGTGCCAGCAGTGAAGGGGACAGGGTTTGGGACTATGGCTACACCTTC